These 18 T cell receptor beta chains came from one sample sequenced in a study of metastatic and nonmetastatic thyroid tumors. TCRdb reprocessed the PCR reads via MiXCR. The sample lists some 35,000 clones, around 28% occurring once. Until they underwent thyroid surgery, no patient had received any treatment. The sample was blood. The receptors were gathered from a male donor with papillary thyroid cancer or a benign thyroid nodule (not recorded which). Some clones in this sample may be carry-over from other donors' samples.

This clone appeared many times. This chain joins TRBV28 and TRBJ2-6; D remains ambiguous. The V gene lost 2 bases and the J gene lost 0 bases, with 5 bases spanning the gap. Germline V lookup: CDR1 MDHEN, CDR2 SYDVKM. This CDR3 contains 15 residues. The CDR3, as DNA: TGTGCCAGCAGTTTAGGTATCTCTGGGGCCAACGTCCTGACTTTC. Its protein product is CASSLGISGANVLTF.

This clone has only a few counts. Relative to the germline gene, one junction end is altered; a read error may explain this. The chain recombines TRBV6-1 with TRBJ2-7; the D gene is possibly TRBD2 (5 bases). This CDR3 comprises 15 residues. Germline lookup yields CDR1 MNHNS and CDR2 SASEGT. In nucleotides, the CDR3 is TGTGCCAGCAGTGAAGGGGCGGGTCGTATCTACGAGCATTACTTC. Residues: CASSEGAGRIYEHYF.

This clone was seen ten or more times. V gene TRBV29-1 combines with J gene TRBJ1-4, with 7 positions matching TRBD1. The CDR3 sequence is 14 residues long. In germline, CDR1 is SQVTM, CDR2 ANQGSEA. The V and J ends lost 0 bases and 7 bases, in that order; junction bases with no gene match: 5. Here the CDR3 reads CSVEDDREGEKLFF. The CDR3, as DNA: TGCAGCGTTGAAGATGACAGGGAGGGTGAAAAACTGTTTTTT.

The rearrangement links TRBV11-2 to TRBJ2-7; D not certain. In germline, CDR1 is SGHAT, CDR2 FQNNGV. The V end lost 5 bases, the J end lost 7 bases, and 15 bases lay between the germline ends. This CDR3 region has 13 residues. The CDR3, as DNA: TGTGCCAGCAGCACTAATCACGTGGGGGAGCAGTACTTC. This codes for CASSTNHVGEQYF.

V and J are TRBV6-4 and TRBJ1-2, with a possible D match to TRBD1 (6 bases). Trimming pared 3 bases from V and 5 bases from J, leaving 16 bases between. The CDR3 length is 15 residues. Per the germline V gene, CDR1 is MRHNA and CDR2 is SNTAGT. Written as DNA, the CDR3 is TGTGCCAGCAGTGAACCCGGGACATCTTGGTATGGCTACACCTTC. This gives the protein CASSEPGTSWYGYTF.

This clone was observed a single time. The rearrangement uses TRBV7-2 and TRBJ2-7; tentatively, D is TRBD1 or TRBD2 (6 bases each). Germline V gene sequence: CDR1 SGHTA, CDR2 FQGNSA. V lost 1 base and J 3 bases, leaving 13 bases between the germline ends. This CDR3 region has 15 residues. The CDR3 sequence: CASSLVAGGLYEQYF. The CDR3 DNA reads TGTGCCAGCAGCTTAGTAGCCGGGGGCCTCTACGAGCAGTACTTC.

This clone showed up many times. The chain joins TRBV6-1 to TRBJ2-1; D is uncertain. Looked up from germline, CDR1 is MNHNS and CDR2 is SASEGT. Trimming stripped 6 bases from V and 9 bases from J, with 15 bases between. CDR3 length: 13 residues. CDR3 sequence (DNA): TGTGCCAGCAGGGCACCGATCGTGTTTGAGCAGTTCTTC. Protein: CASRAPIVFEQFF.

The rearrangement joins TRBV5-4 to TRBJ1-6; D is ambiguous. From germline, CDR1 is SGHNT and CDR2 YYREEE (reference sequence). The CDR3 contains 14 residues. The V gene lost 5 bases and the J gene lost 7 bases, with 13 bases spanning the gap. The CDR3 DNA is TGTGCCAGCAGAGTAGGAGGGATCAATTCACCCCTCCACTTT. This codes for CASRVGGINSPLHF.

This chain links TRBV6-5 with TRBJ1-1; D gene uncertain. Germline V gene lookup returns CDR1 MNHEY and CDR2 SVGAGI. CDR3 length: 14 amino acids. V dropped 4 bases and J dropped 3 bases, with 12 bases sitting between them. The CDR3, as DNA: TGTGCCAGCAGTTCGGGTAATTACTACACTGAAGCTTTCTTT. Translating gives CASSSGNYYTEAFF.

The chain is built from TRBV9 and TRBJ2-3; 11 positions match TRBD2. Germline assignment: CDR1 SGDLS and CDR2 YYNGEE. Trimming removed 0 bases from V and 4 bases from J; junction bases left unmatched: 4. This CDR3 has 16 amino acids. The CDR3 here is CASSVGVAGGPDTQYF. The CDR3 nucleotides read TGTGCCAGCAGCGTAGGAGTAGCGGGAGGGCCAGATACGCAGTATTTT. Full variable domain (remainder filled in from reference TRBV9 and TRBJ2-3): DSGVTQTPKHLITATGQRVTLRCSPRSGDLSVYWYQQSLDQGLQFLIQYYNGEERAKGNILERFSAQQFPDLHSELNLSSLELGDSALYFCASSVGVAGGPDTQYFGPGTRLTVL.

The gene calls are TRBV25-1 and TRBJ2-1, with 8 bases aligning to TRBD1. The germline gives CDR1 MGHDK, CDR2 SYGVNS. CDR3 length: 15 amino acids. Trimming at V came to 2 bases and at J to 4 bases, leaving 4 bases not matched to a gene. The CDR3 coding sequence is TGTGCCAGCAGTGAACACAGGGGGGAGTACAATGAGCAGTTCTTC. This codes for CASSEHRGEYNEQFF.

The V call is TRBV20-1, the J call TRBJ1-6; 8 bases are shared with TRBD1. The CDR3 extends over 17 amino acids. The germline CDR1 and CDR2 sequences are DFQATT and SNEGSKA (reference sequence). V shed 4 bases and J 6 bases; nucleotides not matched to a gene: 14. DNA of the CDR3: TGCAGTGCTATCGCCCAGTACTCAGGGGGCAGTAATTCACCCCTCCACTTT. Amino acid sequence: CSAIAQYSGGSNSPLHF.

This chain uses TRBV20-1 with TRBJ1-4, with TRBD1 identical over 9 bases. Germline V gene sequence: CDR1 DFQATT, CDR2 SNEGSKA (reference sequence). The CDR3 runs to 12 residues. V trimming: 7 bases; J trimming: 8 bases; junction bases outside the gene matches: 5. The CDR3 region has the DNA TGCAGTGGGGACAGGGCAGGGGAAAAACTGTTTTTT. Residues: CSGDRAGEKLFF.

The chain carries TRBV20-1 and TRBJ1-2; 7 bases align to TRBD1. The CDR3 contains 14 residues. The V gene end was trimmed by 2 bases and the J gene end by 1 base; junction bases not matched to a gene: 4. The germline V gene encodes CDR1 DFQATT and CDR2 SNEGSKA (reference sequence). The CDR3 DNA reads as TGCAGTGCTAGATCAACAGGGGATAACTATGGCTACACCTTC. Its translation: CSARSTGDNYGYTF.

The V call is TRBV6-1, the J call TRBJ2-7; 7 bases agree with TRBD1. The trim removed 6 bases at V and 0 bases at J, leaving 5 bases unmatched. The CDR3 length is 14 residues. CDR1 and CDR2 (germline): MNHNS, SASEGT. As DNA, the CDR3 is TGTGCCAGCAGGTCGGCAGGGGGCTCCTACGAGCAGTACTTC. This encodes CASRSAGGSYEQYF.

The genes are TRBV19 and TRBJ1-1, with TRBD1 as a possible D gene (5 bases). The CDR3 sequence is 13 residues long. Trimming left V 7 bases short and J 6 bases short, with 15 bases between. Germline lookup yields CDR1 LNHDA and CDR2 SQIVND (reference sequence). This CDR3 is CASNPWWGAEAFF. The CDR3 DNA follows: TGTGCCAGTAATCCATGGTGGGGGGCTGAAGCTTTCTTT.

This rearrangement joins TRBV12-3 or TRBV12-4 to TRBJ2-3; a weak D match, TRBD2 (5 bases). The CDR3 is 19 amino acids. V gave up 3 bases and J gave up 2 bases, with 24 bases separating them. CDR3 bases: TGTGCCAGCAGTTTTGGACTGGATTCAGGAGGTCACGTCACAGATACGCAGTATTTT. Its protein product is CASSFGLDSGGHVTDTQYF.

The table lists this clone with many counts. The chain's CDR3 is CASSFGPLAKNIQYF. The CDR3 DNA is TGTGCCAGCAGCTTTGGGCCCCTAGCCAAAAACATTCAGTACTTC. The chain has TRBV5-4 and TRBJ2-4, with no clear D. The CDR3 has 15 amino acids. Germline loops: CDR1 SGHNT, CDR2 YYREEE (reference sequence). Trimming took off 2 bases at V and 0 bases at J, with 9 bases between the two ends.